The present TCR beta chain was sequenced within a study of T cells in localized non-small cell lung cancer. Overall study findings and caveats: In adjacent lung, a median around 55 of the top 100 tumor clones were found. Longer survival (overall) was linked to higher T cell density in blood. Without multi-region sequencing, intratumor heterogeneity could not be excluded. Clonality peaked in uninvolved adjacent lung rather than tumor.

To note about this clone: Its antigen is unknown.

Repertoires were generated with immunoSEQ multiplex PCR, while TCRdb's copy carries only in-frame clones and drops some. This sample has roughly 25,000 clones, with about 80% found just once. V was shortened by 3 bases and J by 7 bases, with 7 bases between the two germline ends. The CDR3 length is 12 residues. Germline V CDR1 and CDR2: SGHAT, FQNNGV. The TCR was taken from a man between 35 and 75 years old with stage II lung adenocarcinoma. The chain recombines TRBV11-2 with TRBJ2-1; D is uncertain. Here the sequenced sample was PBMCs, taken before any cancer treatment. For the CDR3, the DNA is TGTGCCAGCAGCTTGTCTAATAATGAGCAGTTCTTC. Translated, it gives CASSLSNNEQFF.